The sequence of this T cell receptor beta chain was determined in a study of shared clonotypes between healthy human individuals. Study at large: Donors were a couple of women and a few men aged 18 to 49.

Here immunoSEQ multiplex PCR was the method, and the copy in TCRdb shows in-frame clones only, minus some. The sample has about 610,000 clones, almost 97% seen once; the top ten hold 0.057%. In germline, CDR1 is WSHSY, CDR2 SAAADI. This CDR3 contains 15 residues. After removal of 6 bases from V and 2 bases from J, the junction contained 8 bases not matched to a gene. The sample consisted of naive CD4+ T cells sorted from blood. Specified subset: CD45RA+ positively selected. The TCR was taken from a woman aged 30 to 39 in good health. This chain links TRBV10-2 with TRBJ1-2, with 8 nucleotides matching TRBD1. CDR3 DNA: TGCGCCAGCAGCGACCCCGGGACAGGCAACTATGGCTACACCTTC. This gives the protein CASSDPGTGNYGYTF.